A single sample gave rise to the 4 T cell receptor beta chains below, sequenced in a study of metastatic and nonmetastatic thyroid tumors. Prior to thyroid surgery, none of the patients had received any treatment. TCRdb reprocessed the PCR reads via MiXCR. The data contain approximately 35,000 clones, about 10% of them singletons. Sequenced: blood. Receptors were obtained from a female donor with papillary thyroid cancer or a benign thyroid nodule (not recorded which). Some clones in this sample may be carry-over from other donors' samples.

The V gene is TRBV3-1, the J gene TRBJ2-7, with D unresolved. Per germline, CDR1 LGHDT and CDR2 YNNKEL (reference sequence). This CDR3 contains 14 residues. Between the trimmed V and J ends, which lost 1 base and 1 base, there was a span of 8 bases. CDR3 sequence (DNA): TGTGCCAGCAGCCAAGGGACGGATTCCTACGAGCAGTACTTC. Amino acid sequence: CASSQGTDSYEQYF.

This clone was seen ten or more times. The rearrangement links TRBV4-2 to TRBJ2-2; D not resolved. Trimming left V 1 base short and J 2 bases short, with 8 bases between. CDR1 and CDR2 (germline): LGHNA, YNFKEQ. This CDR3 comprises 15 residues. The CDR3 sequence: CASSQGELNTGELFF. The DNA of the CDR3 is TGTGCCAGCAGCCAAGGGGAATTAAACACCGGGGAGCTGTTTTTT.

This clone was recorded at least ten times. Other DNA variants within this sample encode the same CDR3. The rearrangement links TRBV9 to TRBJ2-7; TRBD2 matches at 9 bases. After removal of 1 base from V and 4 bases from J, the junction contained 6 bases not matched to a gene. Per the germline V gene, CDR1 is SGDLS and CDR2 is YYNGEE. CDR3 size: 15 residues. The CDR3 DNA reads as TGTGCCAGCAGCGTAAGGGCTAGCGGGAATTACGAGCAGTACTTC. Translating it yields CASSVRASGNYEQYF.

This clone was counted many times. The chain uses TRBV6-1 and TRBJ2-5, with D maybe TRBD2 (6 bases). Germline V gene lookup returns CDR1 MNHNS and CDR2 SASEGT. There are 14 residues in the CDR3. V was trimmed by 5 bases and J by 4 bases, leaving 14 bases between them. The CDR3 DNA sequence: TGTGCCAGCAGTTCCCGGGGAGCGGGAGAGACCCAGTACTTC. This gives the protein CASSSRGAGETQYF.